Detailed here is one TCR beta chain. No antigen is known for it. Aged 18 to 65, the patients with hyperthyroidism had under 2 months' duration and were newly diagnosed. Pregnant or lactating patients and those with other autoimmune diseases or uncontrolled infections were excluded. This record comes from a study of Graves' ophthalmopathy and Graves' hyperthyroidism. Overall study findings and caveats: Stable hyperthyroidism and ophthalmopathy were told apart by a 13-signature model, which achieved about 88% sensitivity and over 65% specificity.

RNA transcripts were the template, and TCR beta CDR3 regions were amplified from them. RT-PCR in the first round used HTBI primers; a second-round multiplex PCR followed. TCRdb re-derived calls from the multiplex PCR reads in MiXCR, one entry per CDR3 protein. The table lists about 25,000 distinct CDR3 sequences, roughly 50% of them singletons, with approximately 7% in the top ten. The clonotype comes from an adult woman with stable Graves' hyperthyroidism. The sequenced sample was peripheral blood.

The CDR3 reads CASSARGAGTGDETQHF. Here the CDR3 DNA reads TGTGCCAGCAGCGCACGGGGAGCCGGGACAGGGGACGAGACCCAGCATTTT. The chain joins TRBV9 to TRBJ1-5; 10 bases are shared with TRBD1. V trimming: 3 bases; J trimming: 11 bases; junction bases outside the gene matches: 17. This CDR3 has 17 residues. CDR1 SGDLS and CDR2 YYNGEE come from the germline V gene. Together with reference TRBV9 and TRBJ1-5, the CDR3 gives the full variable domain: DSGVTQTPKHLITATGQRVTLRCSPRSGDLSVYWYQQSLDQGLQFLIQYYNGEERAKGNILERFSAQQFPDLHSELNLSSLELGDSALYFCASSARGAGTGDETQHFGDGTRLSIL.